The clone carrying this TCR beta chain was counted only a few times. Antigen specificity is unknown. This entry is derived from a study of Graves' ophthalmopathy and Graves' hyperthyroidism. The germline V and J ends were trimmed by 6 bases and 4 bases, with 18 bases remaining between them. The CDR3 is made up of 15 amino acids. The authors amplified TCR beta CDR3 regions from RNA transcripts. The first round was an RT-PCR with HTBI primers, and the second round was a multiplex PCR. A single record per CDR3 protein comes from TCRdb applying MiXCR to the multiplex PCR reads. This sample has about 390,000 distinct CDR3 sequences, with about 17% found just once. Findings and limits, study-wide: The model forecast ophthalmopathy progression, reaching around 70% sensitivity and about 72% specificity.

The V and J genes are TRBV12-3 or TRBV12-4 and TRBJ1-2, with a possible D match to TRBD1 (5 bases). The source is an adult woman with stable Graves' hyperthyroidism. The source material was peripheral blood. CDR3 region: CASSQSLQETYGYTF. CDR3 bases: TGTGCCAGCAGCCAGAGCCTACAGGAGACCTATGGCTACACCTTC.